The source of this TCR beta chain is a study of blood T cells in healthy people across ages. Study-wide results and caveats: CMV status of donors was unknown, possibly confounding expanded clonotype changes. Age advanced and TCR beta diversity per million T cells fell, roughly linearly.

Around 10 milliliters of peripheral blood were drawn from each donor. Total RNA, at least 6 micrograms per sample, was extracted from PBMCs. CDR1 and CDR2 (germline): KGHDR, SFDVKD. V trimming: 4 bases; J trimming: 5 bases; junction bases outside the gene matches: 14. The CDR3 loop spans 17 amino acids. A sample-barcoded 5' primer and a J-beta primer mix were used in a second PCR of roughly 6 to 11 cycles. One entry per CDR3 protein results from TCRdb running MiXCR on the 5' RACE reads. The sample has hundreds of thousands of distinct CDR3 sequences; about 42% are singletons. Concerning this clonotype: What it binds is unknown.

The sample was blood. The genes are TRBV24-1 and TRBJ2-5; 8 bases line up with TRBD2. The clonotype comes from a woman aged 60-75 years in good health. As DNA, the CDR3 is TGTGCCACCAGTGACGGTGGGGCGGGGGGCCGACTGGAGACCCAGTACTTC. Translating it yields CATSDGGAGGRLETQYF.